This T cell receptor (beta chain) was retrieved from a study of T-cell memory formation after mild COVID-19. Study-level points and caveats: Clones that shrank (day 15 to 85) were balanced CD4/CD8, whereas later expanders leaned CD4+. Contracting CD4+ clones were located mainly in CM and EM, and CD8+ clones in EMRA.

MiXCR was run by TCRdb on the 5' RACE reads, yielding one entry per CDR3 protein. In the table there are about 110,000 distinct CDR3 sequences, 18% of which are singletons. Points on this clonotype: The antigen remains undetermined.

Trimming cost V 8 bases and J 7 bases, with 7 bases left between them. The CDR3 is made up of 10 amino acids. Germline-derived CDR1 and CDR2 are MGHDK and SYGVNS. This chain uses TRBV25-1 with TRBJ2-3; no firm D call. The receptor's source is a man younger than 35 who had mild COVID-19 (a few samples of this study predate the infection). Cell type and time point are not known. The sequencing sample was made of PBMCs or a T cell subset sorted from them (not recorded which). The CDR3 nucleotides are TGTGCCAGCGCACATTATACGCAGTATTTT. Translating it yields CASAHYTQYF.